This entry lists 3 T cell receptor beta chains sequenced from one sample in a study of CD8+ T cells in alopecia areata. Sequencing templates came from extracted RNA that was reverse transcribed into cDNA. TCRdb keeps only in-frame clones here, not all; method: immunoSEQ multiplex PCR. In the table there are over 120,000 clones, about 47% of which are singletons. Sequenced here: CD4+ T cells sorted from blood, sampled at week 0. Every receptor here comes from a human donor with alopecia areata.

As to this clone: This CDR3 is also generated by other DNA sequences in the sample. The J gene is TRBJ1-1, the V gene TRBV9; D remains ambiguous. Trimming took 0 bases from V and 0 from J, leaving 3 bases between them. CDR3 length: 13 amino acids. CDR1 is SGDLS, CDR2 YYNGEE, per germline. The CDR3 loop reads CASSVGMNTEAFF. The CDR3, as DNA: TGTGCCAGCAGCGTAGGTATGAACACTGAAGCTTTCTTT.

The table lists this clone with a few counts. This rearrangement joins TRBV4-2 to TRBJ2-5; TRBD2 might be the D (6 bases). The V gene's germline CDR1 is LGHNA and CDR2 YNFKEQ. The CDR3 covers 15 residues. V dropped 4 bases and J dropped 0 bases, with 12 bases sitting between them. Here the CDR3 reads CASSLGGGNQETQYF. Written as DNA, the CDR3 is TGTGCCAGCAGCCTCGGTGGAGGGAACCAAGAGACCCAGTACTTC.

This chain connects TRBV7-3 to TRBJ2-1; unclear D gene. The CDR3 spans 16 residues. CDR1 is SGHTA and CDR2 is FQGTGA in the germline V gene. Trimming left V 4 bases short and J 5 bases short, with 18 bases between. CDR3 nucleotide sequence: TGTGCCAGCAGCTCATACCGGTCCTACCCTAACAATGAGCAGTTCTTC. Protein product: CASSSYRSYPNNEQFF.